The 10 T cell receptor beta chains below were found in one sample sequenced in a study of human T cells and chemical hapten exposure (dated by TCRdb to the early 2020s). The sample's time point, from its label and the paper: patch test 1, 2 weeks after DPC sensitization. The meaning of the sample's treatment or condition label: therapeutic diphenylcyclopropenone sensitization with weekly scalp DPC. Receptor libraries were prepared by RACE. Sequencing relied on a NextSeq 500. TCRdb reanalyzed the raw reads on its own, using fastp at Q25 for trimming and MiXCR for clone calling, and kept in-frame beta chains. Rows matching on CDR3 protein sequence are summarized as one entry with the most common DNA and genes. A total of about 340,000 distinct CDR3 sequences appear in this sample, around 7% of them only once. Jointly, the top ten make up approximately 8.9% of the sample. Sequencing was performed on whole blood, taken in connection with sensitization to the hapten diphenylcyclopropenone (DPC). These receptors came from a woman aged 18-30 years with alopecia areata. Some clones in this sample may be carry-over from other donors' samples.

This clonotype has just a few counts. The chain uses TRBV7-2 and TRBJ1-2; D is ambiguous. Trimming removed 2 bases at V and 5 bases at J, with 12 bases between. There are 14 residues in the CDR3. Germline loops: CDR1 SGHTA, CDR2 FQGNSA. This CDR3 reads CASSLWQASYGYTF. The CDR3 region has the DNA TGTGCCAGCAGCTTATGGCAGGCGTCTTATGGCTACACCTTC.

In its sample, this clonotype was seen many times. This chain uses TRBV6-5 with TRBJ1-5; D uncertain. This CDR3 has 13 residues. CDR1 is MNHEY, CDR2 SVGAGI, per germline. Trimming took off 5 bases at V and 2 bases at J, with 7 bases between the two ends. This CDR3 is CASSRRGNQPQHF. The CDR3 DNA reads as TGTGCCAGCAGTCGGAGGGGCAATCAGCCCCAGCATTTT.

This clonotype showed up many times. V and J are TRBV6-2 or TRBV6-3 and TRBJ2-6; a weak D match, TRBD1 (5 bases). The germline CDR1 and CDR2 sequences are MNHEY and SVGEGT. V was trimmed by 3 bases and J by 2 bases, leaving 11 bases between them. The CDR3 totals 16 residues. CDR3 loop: CASSYQGPAGANVLTF. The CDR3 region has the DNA TGTGCCAGCAGTTATCAGGGCCCTGCTGGGGCCAACGTCCTGACTTTC.

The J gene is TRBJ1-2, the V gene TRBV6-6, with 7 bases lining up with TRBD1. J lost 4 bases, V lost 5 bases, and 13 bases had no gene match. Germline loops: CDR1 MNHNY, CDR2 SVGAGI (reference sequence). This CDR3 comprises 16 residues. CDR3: CASSVTGALGGYGYTF. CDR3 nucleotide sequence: TGTGCCAGCAGTGTAACAGGGGCCCTTGGGGGCTATGGCTACACCTTC.

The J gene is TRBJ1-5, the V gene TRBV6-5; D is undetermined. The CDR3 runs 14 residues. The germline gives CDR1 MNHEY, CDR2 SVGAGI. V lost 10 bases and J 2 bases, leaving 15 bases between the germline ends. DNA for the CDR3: TGTGCCACGCGTAAGACGGGCCGCAATCAGCCCCAGCATTTT. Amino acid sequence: CATRKTGRNQPQHF.

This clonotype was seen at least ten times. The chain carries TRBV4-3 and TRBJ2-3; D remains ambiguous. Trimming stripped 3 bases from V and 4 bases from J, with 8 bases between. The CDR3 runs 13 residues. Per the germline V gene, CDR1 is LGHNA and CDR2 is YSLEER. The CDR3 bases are TGCGCCAGCAGCCAGGAAATCGCAGATACGCAGTATTTT. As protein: CASSQEIADTQYF.

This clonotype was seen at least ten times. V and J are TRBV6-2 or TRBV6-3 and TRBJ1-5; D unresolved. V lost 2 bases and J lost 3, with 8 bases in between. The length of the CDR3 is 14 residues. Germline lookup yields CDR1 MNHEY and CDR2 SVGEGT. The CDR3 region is CASSYRADNQPQHF. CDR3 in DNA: TGTGCCAGCAGTTACCGGGCAGACAATCAGCCCCAGCATTTT.

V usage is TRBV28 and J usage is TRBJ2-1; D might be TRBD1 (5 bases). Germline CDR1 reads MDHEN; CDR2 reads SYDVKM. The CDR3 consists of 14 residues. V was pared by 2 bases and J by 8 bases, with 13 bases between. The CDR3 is CASSLEQVGDEQFF. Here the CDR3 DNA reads TGTGCCAGCAGTTTAGAGCAGGTAGGGGATGAGCAGTTCTTC. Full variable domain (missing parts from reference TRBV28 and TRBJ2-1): DVKVTQSSRYLVKRTGEKVFLECVQDMDHENMFWYRQDPGLGLRLIYFSYDVKMKEKGDIPEGYSVSREKKERFSLILESASTNQTSMYLCASSLEQVGDEQFFGPGTRLTVL.

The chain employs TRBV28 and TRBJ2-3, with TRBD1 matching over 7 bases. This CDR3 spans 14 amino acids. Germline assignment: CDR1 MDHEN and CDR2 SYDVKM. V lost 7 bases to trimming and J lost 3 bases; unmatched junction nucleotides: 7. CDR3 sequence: CASITQGETDTQYF. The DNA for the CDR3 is TGTGCCAGCATCACTCAGGGGGAGACAGATACGCAGTATTTT.

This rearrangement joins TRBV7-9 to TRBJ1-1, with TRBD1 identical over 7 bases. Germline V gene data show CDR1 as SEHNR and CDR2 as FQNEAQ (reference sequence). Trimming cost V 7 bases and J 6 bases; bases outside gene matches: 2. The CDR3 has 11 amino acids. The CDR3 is CASKGAAEAFF. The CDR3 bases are TGTGCCAGCAAGGGGGCGGCTGAAGCTTTCTTT.